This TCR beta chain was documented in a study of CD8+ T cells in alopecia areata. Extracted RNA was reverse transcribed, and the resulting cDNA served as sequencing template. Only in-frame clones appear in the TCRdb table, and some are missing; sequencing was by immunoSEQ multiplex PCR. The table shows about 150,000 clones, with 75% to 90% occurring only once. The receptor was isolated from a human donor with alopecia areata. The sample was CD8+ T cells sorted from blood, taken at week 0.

CDR3 in DNA: TGTGCCAGCACTCCGGGACAGGGGAGCTATGGCTACACCTTC. Residues: CASTPGQGSYGYTF. The chain combines TRBV19 with TRBJ1-2, with 10 positions matching TRBD1. Unmatched junction bases numbered 8, after V lost 9 bases and J lost 4 bases. The CDR3 is 14 amino acids. Germline assignment: CDR1 LNHDA and CDR2 SQIVND (reference sequence).